This T cell receptor beta chain derives from a study of cytomegalovirus exposure and HLA in healthy donors. 60 Vbeta and 13 Jbeta primers were used in PCR. The data were produced by immunoSEQ multiplex PCR, yet TCRdb's version contains in-frame clones alone and is incomplete. The table has about 200,000 clones, 80% to 90% seen once; the top ten hold over 1.5%. As to this clone: What it binds is not known.

Overall study results and limits: No immune exposure information besides CMV serostatus was available.

Sequencing was done on a sample of PBMCs. The receptor was derived from a man aged 40-49 years in good health and CMV-seropositive.

In DNA, the CDR3 is TGTGCCACAGAAACTAAAGCGGGAGGAGGGTACGAGCAGTACTTC. It codes for CATETKAGGGYEQYF. The J gene is TRBJ2-7, the V gene TRBV28; 9 nucleotides agree with TRBD2. V was clipped by 10 bases and J by 4 bases; unmatched bases: 14. Germline V gene sequence: CDR1 MDHEN, CDR2 SYDVKM. The CDR3 length is 15 residues.